This T cell receptor (beta chain) originates from a study of blood T cell repertoires in COVID-19. At the level of the study: T cells, B-cell-depleted T cells, or PBMCs provided the cDNA or gDNA that served as material.

Only in-frame clones appear in the TCRdb table, and some are missing; sequencing was by immunoSEQ multiplex PCR. Of about 200,000 clones in the sample, 85% to 90% were seen once. The CDR3 is made up of 17 amino acids. Germline lookup yields CDR1 GTSNPN and CDR2 SVGIG (reference sequence). V was clipped by 0 bases and J by 6 bases; unmatched bases: 11. The chain combines TRBV30 with TRBJ2-2; 9 bases align to TRBD1. The source material was peripheral blood. The sequence was collected from a man aged 55 to 70 with acute or convalescent COVID-19. CDR3: CAWSVWDRVVSAGELFF. The CDR3, as DNA: TGTGCCTGGAGTGTATGGGACAGGGTGGTGAGTGCCGGGGAGCTGTTTTTT.